These 30 T cell receptor beta chains originate from one sample sequenced in a study of breast tumors, draining lymph nodes, adjacent tissues. TCRdb recomputed calls from the multiplex PCR reads with MiXCR, one row per CDR3 protein. The data hold more than 200,000 distinct CDR3 sequences, with approximately 31% observed a single time. The lymph nodes were axillary draining lymph nodes from breast cancer patients. Material for sequencing was axillary lymph node tissue. The receptors come from a female donor with breast cancer. Some clones in this sample may be carry-over from other donors' samples.

This clonotype was recorded many times. The rearrangement uses TRBV15 and TRBJ2-3; TRBD2 matches at 12 bases. This CDR3 spans 16 amino acids. V lost 1 base to trimming and J lost 4 bases; unmatched junction nucleotides: 3. CDR1 and CDR2 from the germline V gene are LNHNV and YYDKDF (reference sequence). CDR3 sequence (DNA): TGTGCCACCAGCAGAGTGGCTAGCGGGAGGGCAGATACGCAGTATTTT. It translates to CATSRVASGRADTQYF.

This clonotype was picked up many times. CDR3 residues: CASTRRIGQSATGANVLTF. The DNA of the CDR3 is TGTGCCAGCACCAGGAGGATAGGACAGTCAGCAACCGGGGCCAACGTCCTGACTTTC. V usage is TRBV13 and J usage is TRBJ2-6, with D maybe TRBD1 (6 bases). Germline-derived CDR1 and CDR2 are PRHDT and FYEKMQ (reference sequence). The CDR3 totals 19 residues. With 7 bases removed from V and 4 bases from J, the gap between germline ends came to 26 bases.

This clonotype was seen at least ten times. V and J are TRBV14 and TRBJ2-1; 12 nucleotides align to TRBD2. CDR1 and CDR2 (germline): SGHDN, FVKESK. V trimming: 1 base; J trimming: 3 bases; junction bases outside the gene matches: 10. This CDR3 is 19 amino acids long. CDR3 amino acids: CASSQGAASGRGFYNEQFF. In nucleotides, the CDR3 is TGTGCCAGCAGCCAAGGGGCGGCTAGCGGGAGGGGTTTCTACAATGAGCAGTTCTTC.

The chain uses TRBV7-3 and TRBJ2-5; TRBD1 matches at 8 bases. This CDR3 comprises 17 residues. CDR1 and CDR2 (germline): SGHTA, FQGTGA. The V gene end was trimmed by 5 bases and the J gene end by 5 bases; junction bases not matched to a gene: 16. CDR3 amino acids: CASSQPHTGPGGETQYF. In DNA form, the CDR3 reads TGTGCCAGCAGCCAACCTCACACCGGGCCAGGGGGCGAGACCCAGTACTTC.

This clonotype was counted ten times or more. V gene TRBV5-6 combines with J gene TRBJ1-4; possible D gene TRBD1, 6 bases. The CDR3 has 16 amino acids. V lost 1 base and J 11 bases, leaving 21 bases between the germline ends. The germline CDR1 and CDR2 sequences are SGHDT and YYEEEE. The CDR3 region has the DNA TGTGCCAGCAGCTTGAAGGAGGTCAGGGGAGCTGGGAAACTGTTTTTT. Protein sequence: CASSLKEVRGAGKLFF.

The chain recombines TRBV9 with TRBJ1-1; 8 bases agree with TRBD1. Germline V gene lookup returns CDR1 SGDLS and CDR2 YYNGEE. The V and J ends lost 4 bases and 2 bases, in that order; junction bases with no gene match: 7. CDR3 length: 15 residues. CDR3 residues: CASSLTQGANTEAFF. The CDR3 DNA reads as TGTGCCAGCAGCTTAACTCAGGGGGCAAACACTGAAGCTTTCTTT.

This clonotype was detected ten times or more. J is TRBJ2-1 and V is TRBV18; 10 bases fit TRBD2. Per germline, CDR1 KGHSH and CDR2 LQKENI. Trimming took 2 bases from V and 7 from J; bases not matched to a gene: 5. There are 15 residues in the CDR3. As DNA, the CDR3 is TGTGCCAGCTCACCAAGTCTAGCGGGAGTTAATGAGCAGTTCTTC. Its protein product is CASSPSLAGVNEQFF.

In regard to this clonotype: One junction end does not reproduce the germline sequence, and a read error may be involved. The genes are TRBV24-1 and TRBJ1-4; 7 bases are a match to TRBD1. Germline CDR1 KGHDR, CDR2 SFDVKD. The CDR3 is 15 residues long. Written as DNA, the CDR3 is TGTGCCACCAGTGAATCGGACAGGTTTAATGAGAAACTGTTTTTT. Protein: CATSESDRFNEKLFF.

About this clonotype itself: Germline is not matched at one junction end, which may reflect a read error. V and J are TRBV24-1 and TRBJ1-5; D is unresolved. Germline CDR1 is KGHDR and CDR2 is SFDVKD. The CDR3 runs 16 residues. The CDR3 spells CATSDWDAGGLQPQHF. The CDR3 DNA is TGCGCCACCAGTGATTGGGATGCGGGAGGGCTACAGCCCCAGCATTTT.

This clonotype occurred many times. The genes are TRBV2 and TRBJ2-5; the match to TRBD1 covers 8 bases. Losses at the gene ends were 4 bases for V and 1 base for J; bases not matched to a gene: 5. Germline loops: CDR1 SNHLY, CDR2 FYNNEI. The length of the CDR3 is 15 residues. CDR3 sequence: CASSGQGLVQETQYF. The DNA for the CDR3 is TGTGCCAGCAGTGGACAGGGGTTGGTCCAAGAGACCCAGTACTTC.

This clonotype was detected ten times or more. The V call is TRBV24-1, the J call TRBJ2-3; TRBD1 agrees at 7 bases. This CDR3 comprises 18 residues. In germline, CDR1 is KGHDR, CDR2 SFDVKD. After removal of 4 bases from V and 1 base from J, the junction contained 13 bases not matched to a gene. The CDR3: CATSERTGNSPRTDTQYF. The CDR3 nucleotides read TGTGCCACCAGTGAGAGGACAGGTAACAGTCCTCGCACAGATACGCAGTATTTT.

The chain carries TRBV7-2 and TRBJ1-2; D gene ambiguous. The CDR3 extends over 16 amino acids. Germline loops: CDR1 SGHTA, CDR2 FQGNSA. CDR3 nucleotides: TGTGTCACCAGCAGAGATAGAACAGCGCGGCCGGCTGGCTACACCTTC. It encodes CVTSRDRTARPAGYTF.

This clonotype has just a few counts. A much larger clone lies a single base off, so this may be a read error. This rearrangement joins TRBV9 to TRBJ2-5; 7 nucleotides match TRBD2. The germline V gene encodes CDR1 SGDLS and CDR2 YYNGEE. This CDR3 contains 15 residues. CDR3 DNA sequence: TGTGCCAGCAGCGTAGGGGGTAGCGGGCGGGAGACCCAGCACTTC. The encoded protein is CASSVGGSGRETQHF.

This clonotype was detected ten times or more. The CDR3 DNA is TGTGCCAGCAGTTCCCGGACTAGCGGGTACCAAGAGACCCAGTACTTC. It encodes CASSSRTSGYQETQYF. J is TRBJ2-5 and V is TRBV5-6, with 11 positions matching TRBD2. CDR1 is SGHDT and CDR2 is YYEEEE in the germline V gene. CDR3 size: 16 residues. The ends lost 5 bases at V and 0 bases at J; junction bases unmatched: 6. Looking up the rest from reference TRBV5-6 and TRBJ2-5 gives the full variable domain: DAGVTQSPTHLIKTRGQQVTLRCSPKSGHDTVSWYQQALGQGPQFIFQYYEEEERQRGNFPDRFSGHQFPNYSSELNVNALLLGDSALYLCASSSRTSGYQETQYFGPGTRLLVL.

Only a few counts were recorded for this clonotype. J is TRBJ1-1 and V is TRBV11-2; unclear D gene. V gave up 4 bases and J gave up 5 bases, with 14 bases separating them. Germline assignment: CDR1 SGHAT and CDR2 FQNNGV. The CDR3 loop spans 14 amino acids. The chain's CDR3 is CASSSTGTLTEAFF. CDR3 nucleotides: TGTGCCAGCAGCTCAACGGGAACGTTAACTGAAGCTTTCTTT.

This clonotype was counted ten times or more. The chain links TRBV18 to TRBJ2-5; TRBD1 matches at 7 bases. CDR3 size: 12 residues. Germline V gene data show CDR1 as KGHSH and CDR2 as LQKENI. The V and J ends lost 6 bases and 5 bases, in that order; junction bases with no gene match: 3. The CDR3 nucleotides are TGTGCCAGCTCCACACAGGGGGAGACCCAGTACTTC. Amino acids: CASSTQGETQYF.

This clonotype was found a few times. The chain combines TRBV11-2 with TRBJ1-1; TRBD1 agrees at 7 bases. The germline V gene has CDR1 SGHAT and CDR2 FQNNGV. Germline trimming cut 3 bases from V and 1 base from J; bases unmatched to any gene: 8. This CDR3 has 16 residues. The CDR3 region is CASSFRPGQQNTEAFF. CDR3 nucleotide sequence: TGTGCCAGCAGCTTTAGGCCGGGACAGCAGAACACTGAAGCTTTCTTT.

About this clonotype itself: Given a much more abundant clone one base away, this may be a read error. Here the CDR3 omits its conserved ending phenylalanine or tryptophan, so a read error is the likely source. V is TRBV5-1 and J is TRBJ2-1, with 10 bases lining up with TRBD2. Germline V lookup: CDR1 SGHRS, CDR2 YFSETQ. This CDR3 is built from 18 residues. Unmatched junction bases numbered 13, after V lost 1 base and J lost 6 bases. The CDR3 spells CASSLRSSGSFPLNEQFS. DNA of the CDR3: TGCGCCAGCAGCTTGCGTTCTAGCGGGAGTTTTCCCCTCAATGAGCAGTTCTCC.

This chain connects TRBV6-6 to TRBJ1-5, with D possibly TRBD1 on 5 matching bases. The germline V gene has CDR1 MNHNY and CDR2 SVGAGI (reference sequence). Trimming cost V 8 bases and J 2 bases, with 13 bases left between them. This CDR3 contains 14 residues. CDR3 in DNA: TGTGCCAGCGGCGACAGTGGGGGCAATCAGCCCCAGCATTTT. This translates into CASGDSGGNQPQHF.

This clonotype was seen ten or more times. The CDR3 coding sequence is TGTGCCAGCAGCAAACAGGGGATAAACACCGGGGAGCTGTTTTTT. This codes for CASSKQGINTGELFF. The V gene is TRBV7-8, the J gene TRBJ2-2; 7 positions agree with TRBD1. From germline, CDR1 is SGHVS and CDR2 FQNEAQ. Unmatched junction bases numbered 5, after V lost 5 bases and J lost 2 bases. The CDR3 covers 15 residues. The whole variable domain, filled in from reference TRBV7-8 and TRBJ2-2, reads GAGVSQSPRYKVAKRGQDVALRCDPISGHVSLFWYQQALGQGPEFLTYFQNEAQLDKSGLPSDRFFAERPEGSVSTLKIQRTQQEDSAVYLCASSKQGINTGELFFGEGSRLTVL.

For this clonotype: One junction end disagrees with the germline gene, perhaps due to a read error. The genes are TRBV24-1 and TRBJ1-1; D remains ambiguous. The CDR3 sequence is 12 residues long. Germline V gene sequence: CDR1 KGHDR, CDR2 SFDVKD. CDR3 sequence: CTTSGWNTEAFF. The DNA of the CDR3 is TGTACCACCAGTGGGTGGAACACTGAAGCTTTCTTT.

This clonotype occurred many times. V gene TRBV20-1 combines with J gene TRBJ1-3; D is uncertain. The CDR3 sequence is 9 residues long. Trimming removed 1 base at V and 9 bases at J, with 1 base between. Germline CDR1 reads DFQATT; CDR2 reads SNEGSKA (reference sequence). CDR3: CSARGTIYF. The CDR3 bases are TGCAGTGCTAGAGGCACCATATATTTT.

This clonotype came up many times. The J gene is TRBJ1-2, the V gene TRBV4-1; tentatively, D is TRBD1 (5 bases). The CDR3 loop spans 15 amino acids. The germline V gene has CDR1 MGHRA and CDR2 YSYEKL. The germline V and J ends were trimmed by 0 bases and 7 bases, with 15 bases remaining between them. The CDR3 region is CASSQDGGSVVGYTF. The CDR3 nucleotides are TGCGCCAGCAGCCAAGATGGGGGAAGCGTAGTTGGCTACACCTTC.

The CDR3 region has the DNA TGTGCCAGCAGCCCGACCGGGAGAAACACCATATATTTT. This codes for CASSPTGRNTIYF. This rearrangement joins TRBV6-5 to TRBJ1-3; unclear D gene. The germline V and J ends were trimmed by 6 bases and 5 bases, with 11 bases remaining between them. CDR1 MNHEY and CDR2 SVGAGI come from the germline V gene. The CDR3 is made up of 13 amino acids.

This chain connects TRBV11-2 to TRBJ1-6, with D tentatively TRBD1 (5 bases). Germline CDR1 reads SGHAT; CDR2 reads FQNNGV. This CDR3 has 11 residues. The V end was cut by 6 bases, the J end by 8 bases, with 5 bases between. The CDR3 spells CASRGDSPLHF. In DNA form, the CDR3 reads TGTGCCAGCAGGGGGGATTCACCCCTCCACTTT.

This clonotype has at least ten counts. This rearrangement joins TRBV20-1 to TRBJ1-3; 10 nucleotides line up with TRBD1. The CDR3 contains 18 residues. From germline, CDR1 is DFQATT and CDR2 SNEGSKA (reference sequence). J gave up 3 bases and V 5 bases, and 16 bases lay outside the gene matches. The CDR3 DNA sequence: TGCAGTGCTGCCAACCCGGACAGGGGGGATCGACTTGGAAACACCATATATTTT. Translating gives CSAANPDRGDRLGNTIYF.

This clonotype came up many times. The J gene is TRBJ1-4, the V gene TRBV20-1; D is possibly TRBD1 (6 bases). Germline CDR1 is DFQATT and CDR2 is SNEGSKA (reference sequence). The V end lost 4 bases, the J end lost 8 bases, and 20 bases lay between the germline ends. This CDR3 spans 15 amino acids. CDR3 in DNA: TGCAGTGCTACCGGAGGGAGGGGAACAGGGGAAAAACTGTTTTTT. This encodes CSATGGRGTGEKLFF.

This clonotype was counted many times. The V and J genes are TRBV7-3 and TRBJ2-2; 9 positions match TRBD1. The CDR3 consists of 15 residues. The germline V gene encodes CDR1 SGHTA and CDR2 FQGTGA. V lost 5 bases and J lost 5; bases outside the gene matches: 6. CDR3 sequence reads: CASSEGQGKTGELFF. DNA of the CDR3: TGTGCCAGCAGCGAAGGACAGGGGAAGACCGGGGAGCTGTTTTTT.

In its sample, this clonotype was seen many times. This chain joins TRBV5-1 and TRBJ2-1, with 8 bases that match TRBD1. Germline CDR1 is SGHRS and CDR2 is YFSETQ. CDR3 size: 15 residues. Trimming cost V 4 bases and J 1 base; bases outside gene matches: 4. The DNA for the CDR3 is TGCGCCAGCAGCGCAAGGACAGGGTCCTACAATGAGCAGTTCTTC. Translating gives CASSARTGSYNEQFF.

This clonotype has ten or more counts. The CDR3 is CASSPLAEDTQYF. The DNA for the CDR3 is TGTGCCAGCAGTCCCCTTGCGGAAGATACGCAGTATTTT. The chain employs TRBV27 and TRBJ2-3, with D unclear. Germline values: CDR1 MNHEY, CDR2 SMNVEV (reference sequence). This CDR3 has 13 residues. Trimming pared 5 bases from V and 5 bases from J, leaving 11 bases between.